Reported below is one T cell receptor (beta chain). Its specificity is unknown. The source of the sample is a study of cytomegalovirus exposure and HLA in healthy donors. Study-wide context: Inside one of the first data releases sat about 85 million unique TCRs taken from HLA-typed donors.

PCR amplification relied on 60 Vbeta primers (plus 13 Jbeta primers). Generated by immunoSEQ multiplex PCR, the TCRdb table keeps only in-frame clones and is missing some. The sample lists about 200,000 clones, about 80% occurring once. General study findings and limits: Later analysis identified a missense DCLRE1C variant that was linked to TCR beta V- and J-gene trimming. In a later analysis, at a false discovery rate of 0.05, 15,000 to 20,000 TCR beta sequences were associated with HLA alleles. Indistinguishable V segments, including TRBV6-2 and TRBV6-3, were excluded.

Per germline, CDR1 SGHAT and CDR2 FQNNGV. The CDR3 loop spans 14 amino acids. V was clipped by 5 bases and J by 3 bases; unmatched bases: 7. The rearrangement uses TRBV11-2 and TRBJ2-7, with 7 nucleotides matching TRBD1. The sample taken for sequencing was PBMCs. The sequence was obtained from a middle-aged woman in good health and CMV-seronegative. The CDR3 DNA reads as TGTGCCAGCAGCCGGCAGGGGGAGATCTACGAGCAGTACTTC. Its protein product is CASSRQGEIYEQYF.